The 24 T cell receptor beta chains below come from one sample, sequenced in a study of cytomegalovirus exposure and HLA in healthy donors. A multiplex PCR was run with 60 Vbeta primers and 13 Jbeta primers. The protocol was immunoSEQ multiplex PCR, while the TCRdb copy is restricted to in-frame clones and leaves out a portion. The sample holds about 110,000 clones, roughly four fifths seen once. Sequencing was carried out using PBMCs. These receptors were collected from a man between 50 and 59 years old in good health and CMV-seronegative.

The V and J genes are TRBV6-1 and TRBJ1-3, with D possibly being TRBD1 (5 bases). The CDR3 covers 17 residues. V lost 6 bases to trimming and J lost 0 bases, with 18 bases between them. Germline assignment: CDR1 MNHNS and CDR2 SASEGT. The CDR3 protein is CASRERRDSSSGNTIYF. The CDR3, as DNA: TGTGCCAGCAGAGAACGCCGGGACTCAAGCTCTGGAAACACCATATATTTT.

The V call is TRBV9, the J call TRBJ1-1, with unresolved D. This CDR3 spans 13 amino acids. CDR1 and CDR2 (germline): SGDLS, YYNGEE. Trimming stripped 2 bases from V and 1 base from J, with 6 bases between. The CDR3 sequence: CASSVTRNTEAFF. The CDR3 bases are TGTGCCAGCAGCGTTACAAGGAACACTGAAGCTTTCTTT.

V gene TRBV5-1 combines with J gene TRBJ2-3; 8 bases agree with TRBD2. This CDR3 has 16 residues. With 0 bases clipped from V and 4 bases from J, the junction kept 7 bases outside the gene matches. Germline values: CDR1 SGHRS, CDR2 YFSETQ. The CDR3 region has the DNA TGCGCCAGCAGCTTGGCCGGGGGGGCCCGGCCAGATACGCAGTATTTT. It is translated as CASSLAGGARPDTQYF.

CDR3 region: CASSSLTGTGYGYTF. The CDR3 DNA reads TGTGCCAGCAGTTCCCTTACCGGGACAGGCTATGGCTACACCTTC. The chain combines TRBV6-5 with TRBJ1-2, with 8 bases that match TRBD1. The germline V gene has CDR1 MNHEY and CDR2 SVGAGI. The J segment lost 4 bases and the V segment lost 4 bases, leaving 8 bases of the junction unmatched. CDR3 length: 15 amino acids.

The rearrangement joins TRBV19 to TRBJ2-5; possible D gene TRBD2, 6 bases. V was clipped by 6 bases and J by 0 bases, with 17 bases between them. The CDR3 covers 16 residues. Germline V CDR1 and CDR2: LNHDA, SQIVND (reference sequence). DNA of the CDR3: TGTGCCAGTAGACCGTGGGCGGGGCCAAACCAAGAGACCCAGTACTTC. Its protein is CASRPWAGPNQETQYF.

The rearrangement joins TRBV19 to TRBJ2-7; tentatively, D is TRBD2 (5 bases). Germline CDR1 is LNHDA and CDR2 is SQIVND (reference sequence). The V end was cut by 4 bases, the J end by 5 bases, with 12 bases between. The CDR3 is made up of 13 amino acids. The CDR3, as DNA: TGTGCCAGTAGTAGCGGACTGCGCGACGAGCAGTACTTC. Protein product: CASSSGLRDEQYF.

The chain is built from TRBV4-2 and TRBJ2-1; 7 bases are a match to TRBD1. Germline loops: CDR1 LGHNA, CDR2 YNFKEQ. The CDR3 consists of 15 residues. V lost 1 base, J lost 7 bases, and 7 bases stayed unmatched. CDR3 DNA sequence: TGTGCCAGCAGCCAAGCGGGACAGCAATCAAATGAGCAGTTCTTC. Translation gives CASSQAGQQSNEQFF.

The V call is TRBV6-1, the J call TRBJ2-7, with TRBD1 as a possible D gene (5 bases). This CDR3 region has 12 residues. In germline, CDR1 is MNHNS, CDR2 SASEGT. V gave up 7 bases and J gave up 3 bases, with 10 bases separating them. Here the CDR3 reads CASTQGDYEQYV. The CDR3, as DNA: TGTGCCAGCACCCAAGGGGACTACGAGCAGTACGTC.

The CDR3 region has the DNA TGTGCCAGTAGTACCAGGGCAGGTCGGGGCAATCAGCCCCAGCATTTT. Translation: CASSTRAGRGNQPQHF. The chain carries TRBV19 and TRBJ1-5, with D maybe TRBD1 (5 bases). The V and J ends lost 4 bases and 2 bases respectively, with 15 bases between them. The CDR3 runs 16 residues. Germline loops: CDR1 LNHDA, CDR2 SQIVND (reference sequence).

This clone has just one count. The chain combines TRBV19 with TRBJ2-7; 7 nucleotides line up with TRBD1. V lost 4 bases and J lost 2; bases outside the gene matches: 5. The V gene's germline CDR1 is LNHDA and CDR2 SQIVND (reference sequence). The CDR3 is 14 amino acids. CDR3 sequence (DNA): TGTGCCAGTAGTAGTCTACAGGGGACCTACGAGCAGTACTTC. It specifies CASSSLQGTYEQYF.

The rearrangement joins TRBV4-1 to TRBJ1-2; D is perhaps TRBD1 (6 bases). V lost 0 bases and J 3 bases, leaving 14 bases between the germline ends. This CDR3 spans 16 amino acids. Germline V gene data show CDR1 as MGHRA and CDR2 as YSYEKL. CDR3 amino acids: CASSQDGWGRYYGYTF. CDR3 nucleotide sequence: TGCGCCAGCAGCCAAGATGGCTGGGGGCGGTACTATGGCTACACCTTC.

The chain combines TRBV7-6 with TRBJ2-1; 7 nucleotides match TRBD2. V shed 5 bases, J shed 7 bases, and the junction held 14 bases outside the gene matches. Germline V gives CDR1 SGHVS, CDR2 FNYEAQ. CDR3 size: 16 residues. This chain's CDR3 is CASSPGLVGAQNEQFF. The CDR3 DNA reads TGTGCCAGCAGCCCCGGACTAGTAGGAGCCCAAAATGAGCAGTTCTTC.

This chain joins TRBV14 and TRBJ2-6, with D tentatively TRBD2 (6 bases). This CDR3 has 17 residues. Trimming cost V 1 base and J 0 bases, with 10 bases left between them. Germline V gene sequence: CDR1 SGHDN, CDR2 FVKESK. This CDR3 is CASSQVGLSSGANVLTF. CDR3 bases: TGTGCCAGCAGCCAAGTGGGACTCAGCTCTGGGGCCAACGTCCTGACTTTC.

J is TRBJ1-1 and V is TRBV28; tentative D call: TRBD1 (6 bases). The CDR3 is made up of 15 amino acids. Germline loops: CDR1 MDHEN, CDR2 SYDVKM. The V gene lost 6 bases and the J gene lost 1 base, with 15 bases spanning the gap. The CDR3 region is CASSQGPISNTEAFF. In DNA form, the CDR3 reads TGTGCCAGCAGCCAGGGGCCCATATCGAACACTGAAGCTTTCTTT.

V and J are TRBV15 and TRBJ2-1, with D possibly matching TRBD2 (5 bases). The CDR3 length is 16 residues. The V and J ends lost 3 bases and 0 bases respectively, with 12 bases between them. Germline V gives CDR1 LNHNV, CDR2 YYDKDF (reference sequence). The DNA for the CDR3 is TGTGCCACCAGCAGGATAAGAGGGAGCTCCTACAATGAGCAGTTCTTC. Protein sequence: CATSRIRGSSYNEQFF.

The rearrangement joins TRBV30 to TRBJ1-1; D is undetermined. The germline V and J ends were trimmed by 0 bases and 7 bases, with 12 bases remaining between them. The CDR3 totals 13 residues. Germline V gene sequence: CDR1 GTSNPN, CDR2 SVGIG (reference sequence). The CDR3 DNA sequence: TGTGCCTGGAGTGTCCCTAGCGTCCTTGAAGCTTTCTTT. This gives the protein CAWSVPSVLEAFF.

The chain is built from TRBV5-4 and TRBJ2-2, with 8 bases aligning to TRBD2. J lost 6 bases, V lost 4 bases, and 2 bases had no gene match. This CDR3 region has 13 residues. CDR1 is SGHNT and CDR2 is YYREEE in the germline V gene (reference sequence). This CDR3 reads CASSLTSAGELFF. In nucleotides, the CDR3 is TGTGCCAGCAGCCTGACTAGCGCCGGGGAGCTGTTTTTT.

The CDR3 spells CSVGQGYTGELFF. In DNA form, the CDR3 reads TGCAGCGTCGGACAGGGATACACCGGGGAGCTGTTTTTT. The chain is built from TRBV29-1 and TRBJ2-2; 8 positions match TRBD1. Germline assignment: CDR1 SQVTM and CDR2 ANQGSEA. CDR3 length equals 13 residues. V shed 6 bases, J shed 3 bases, and the junction held 3 bases outside the gene matches.

The chain combines TRBV6-5 with TRBJ2-3; TRBD2 agrees at 7 bases. Per the germline V gene, CDR1 is MNHEY and CDR2 is SVGAGI. The junction had 10 bases not matched to a gene; V was cut back by 5 bases and J by 8 bases. The CDR3 runs to 14 residues. The CDR3 DNA is TGTGCCAGCAGTCCCCCGGGGGGAGAGGTTACGCAGTATTTT. It encodes CASSPPGGEVTQYF.

The chain employs TRBV5-4 and TRBJ2-7; D remains ambiguous. Trimming pared 0 bases from V and 3 bases from J, leaving 7 bases between. Germline-derived CDR1 and CDR2 are SGHNT and YYREEE (reference sequence). The CDR3 has 13 residues. The CDR3 nucleotides read TGTGCCAGCAGCTTGGGCGGAAACTACGAGCAGTACTTC. Amino acid sequence: CASSLGGNYEQYF. Using reference TRBV5-4 and TRBJ2-7 for the parts outside the CDR3, the full variable domain is ETGVTQSPTHLIKTRGQQVTLRCSSQSGHNTVSWYQQALGQGPQFIFQYYREEENGRGNFPPRFSGLQFPNYSSELNVNALELDDSALYLCASSLGGNYEQYFGPGTRLTVT.

This clone occurred once. At the DNA level, this CDR3 is encoded by other sequences in the same sample as well. This chain uses TRBV4-2 with TRBJ1-2; 9 bases agree with TRBD1. CDR3 length: 14 residues. After removal of 9 bases from V and 3 bases from J, the junction contained 8 bases not matched to a gene. In germline, CDR1 is LGHNA, CDR2 YNFKEQ. CDR3 protein: CASRPNRGHYGYTF. In nucleotides, the CDR3 is TGTGCCAGTAGACCCAACAGGGGGCACTATGGCTACACCTTC.

The rearrangement uses TRBV5-1 and TRBJ1-1; TRBD1 is a possible D gene (5 bases). With 5 bases removed from V and 5 bases from J, the gap between germline ends came to 16 bases. Per the germline V gene, CDR1 is SGHRS and CDR2 is YFSETQ. This CDR3 contains 14 residues. CDR3 nucleotides: TGCGCCAGCAGATATACAGGAGAAGGTACTGAAGCTTTCTTT. Translated, it gives CASRYTGEGTEAFF. Together with reference TRBV5-1 and TRBJ1-1, the CDR3 gives the full variable domain: KAGVTQTPRYLIKTRGQQVTLSCSPISGHRSVSWYQQTPGQGLQFLFEYFSETQRNKGNFPGRFSGRQFSNSRSEMNVSTLELGDSALYLCASRYTGEGTEAFFGQGTRLTVV.

This rearrangement joins TRBV11-2 to TRBJ1-5; D is possibly TRBD1 (5 bases). V was cut by 5 bases and J by 3 bases, with 14 bases left in between. The V gene's germline CDR1 is SGHAT and CDR2 FQNNGV. This CDR3 comprises 15 residues. CDR3 sequence: CASSPLMGPNQPQHF. CDR3 bases: TGTGCCAGCAGCCCTCTCATGGGGCCCAATCAGCCCCAGCATTTT.

The rearrangement joins TRBV6-1 to TRBJ2-7; TRBD1 aligns across 8 bases. The CDR3 runs 15 residues. J gave up 7 bases and V 3 bases, and 11 bases lay outside the gene matches. Germline V CDR1 and CDR2: MNHNS, SASEGT. CDR3 loop: CASSETDRGIGEQYV. As DNA, the CDR3 is TGTGCCAGCAGTGAGACTGACAGGGGAATTGGGGAGCAGTACGTC.